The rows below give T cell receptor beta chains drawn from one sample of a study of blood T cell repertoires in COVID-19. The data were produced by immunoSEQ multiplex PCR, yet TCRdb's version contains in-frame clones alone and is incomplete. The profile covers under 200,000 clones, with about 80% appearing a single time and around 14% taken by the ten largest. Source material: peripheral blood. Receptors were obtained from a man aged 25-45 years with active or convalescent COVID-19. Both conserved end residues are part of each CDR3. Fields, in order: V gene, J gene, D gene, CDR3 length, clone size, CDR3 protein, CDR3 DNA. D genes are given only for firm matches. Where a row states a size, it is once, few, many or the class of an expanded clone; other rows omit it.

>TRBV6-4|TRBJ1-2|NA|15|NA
CASSEQGSANYGYTF
TGTGCCAGCAGTGAACAGGGCAGTGCTAACTATGGCTACACCTTC
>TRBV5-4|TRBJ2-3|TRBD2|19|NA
CASRPGLVVVETDTDTQYF
TGTGCCAGCAGACCGGGACTAGTAGTAGTAGAGACCGACACAGATACGCAGTATTTT
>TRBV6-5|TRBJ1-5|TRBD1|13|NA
CASRLNRGEPQHF
TGTGCCAGCAGACTCAACAGGGGAGAGCCCCAGCATTTT
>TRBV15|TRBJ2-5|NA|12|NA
CATGTLRETQYF
TGTGCCACCGGGACATTGAGAGAGACCCAGTACTTC
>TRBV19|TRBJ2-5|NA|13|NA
CASSIDRGETQYF
TGTGCCAGTAGTATAGACAGGGGAGAGACCCAGTACTTC
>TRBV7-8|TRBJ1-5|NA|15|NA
CASSFQAGGNQPQHF
TGTGCCAGCAGCTTTCAGGCAGGGGGCAATCAGCCCCAGCATTTT
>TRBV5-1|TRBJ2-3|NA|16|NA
CASSPGAGVGTDTQYF
TGCGCCAGCAGTCCAGGGGCCGGAGTTGGCACAGATACGCAGTATTTT
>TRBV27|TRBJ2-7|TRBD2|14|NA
CASSLQGGAYEQYF
TGTGCCAGCAGTTTACAGGGAGGGGCTTACGAGCAGTACTTC
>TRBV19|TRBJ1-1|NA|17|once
CASSIPTLQWMGTEAFF
TGTGCCAGTAGTATCCCCACTCTACAGTGGATGGGCACTGAAGCTTTCTTT
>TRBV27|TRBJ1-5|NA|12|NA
CASSLLNQPQHF
TGTGCCAGCAGTTTACTCAATCAGCCCCAGCATTTT
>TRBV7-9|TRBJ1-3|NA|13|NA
CASSRSTGNTIYF
TGTGCCAGCAGCCGGTCCACCGGAAACACCATATATTTT
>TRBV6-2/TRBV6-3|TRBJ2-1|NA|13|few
CASSYSSGFEQFF
TGTGCCAGCAGTTACTCAAGCGGGTTTGAGCAGTTCTTC
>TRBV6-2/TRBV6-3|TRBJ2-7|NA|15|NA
CASSRRGADAYEQYF
TGTGCCAGCAGCCGGCGGGGAGCGGACGCCTACGAGCAGTACTTC
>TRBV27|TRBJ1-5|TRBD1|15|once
CASSLIEGAKQPQHF
TGTGCCAGCAGTTTGATCGAGGGGGCGAAGCAGCCCCAGCATTTT
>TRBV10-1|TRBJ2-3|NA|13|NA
CASSAGDTDTQYF
TGCGCCAGCAGTGCGGGGGACACAGATACGCAGTATTTT
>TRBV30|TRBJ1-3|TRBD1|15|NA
CAWNRQGAAGNTIYF
TGTGCCTGGAACCGACAGGGGGCGGCTGGAAACACCATATATTTT
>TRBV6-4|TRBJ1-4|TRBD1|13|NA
CASSQGASEKLFF
TGTGCCAGCAGCCAGGGGGCTAGTGAAAAACTGTTTTTT
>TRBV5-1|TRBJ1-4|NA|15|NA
CASSLDPGSSEKLFF
TGCGCCAGCAGCTTGGACCCAGGGTCAAGCGAAAAACTGTTTTTT
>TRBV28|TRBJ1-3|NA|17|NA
CASSLWEARLAGNTIYF
TGTGCCAGCAGTTTATGGGAGGCCAGGCTGGCTGGAAACACCATATATTTT
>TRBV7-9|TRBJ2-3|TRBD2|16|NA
CASSRLAGGPADTQYF
TGTGCCAGCAGCCGACTAGCGGGGGGGCCTGCAGATACGCAGTATTTT
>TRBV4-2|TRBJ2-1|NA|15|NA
CASSQDPETRSEQFF
TGTGCCAGCAGCCAAGATCCGGAGACTAGATCTGAGCAGTTCTTC
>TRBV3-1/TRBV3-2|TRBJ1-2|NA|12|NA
CASSQAGSSYTF
TGTGCCAGCAGCCAGGCTGGGAGTAGCTACACCTTC
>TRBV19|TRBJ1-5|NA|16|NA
CASSIQGLGSNQPQHF
TGTGCCAGTAGTATCCAGGGGCTTGGGAGCAATCAGCCCCAGCATTTT
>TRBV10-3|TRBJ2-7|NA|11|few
CATSGSYEQYF
TGTGCCACCTCGGGGAGCTACGAGCAGTACTTC
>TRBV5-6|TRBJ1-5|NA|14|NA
CASSPWVGHQPQHF
TGTGCCAGCAGCCCCTGGGTGGGGCATCAGCCCCAGCATTTT
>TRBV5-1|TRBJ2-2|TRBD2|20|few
CASSLPERASGPLGTGELFF
TGCGCCAGCAGCTTGCCTGAGCGAGCTAGCGGTCCCTTGGGTACCGGGGAGCTGTTTTTT
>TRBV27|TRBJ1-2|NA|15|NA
CASSSNPDRLHGYTF
TGTGCCAGCAGTTCTAACCCTGACAGACTCCATGGCTACACCTTC
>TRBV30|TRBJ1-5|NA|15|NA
CAWSVRGSKNQPQHF
TGTGCCTGGAGTGTCCGCGGTTCGAAGAATCAGCCCCAGCATTTT
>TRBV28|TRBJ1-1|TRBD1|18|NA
CASSLYGTGLGLDTEAFF
TGTGCCAGCAGTTTATACGGGACAGGGTTGGGGTTGGACACTGAAGCTTTCTTT
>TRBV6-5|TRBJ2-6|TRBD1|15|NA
CASLTGGAGANVLTF
TGTGCCAGCTTAACAGGGGGCGCTGGGGCCAACGTCCTGACTTTC
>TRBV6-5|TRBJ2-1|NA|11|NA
CASSYGRFQFF
TGTGCCAGCAGTTACGGGCGCTTCCAGTTCTTC
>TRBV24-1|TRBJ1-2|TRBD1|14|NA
CATSDLDRLNGYTF
TGTGCCACCAGTGACTTGGACAGGTTGAATGGCTACACCTTC
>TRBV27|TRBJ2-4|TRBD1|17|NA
CASSFDSGGNDKNIQYF
TGTGCCAGCAGTTTTGATTCAGGGGGCAACGACAAAAACATTCAGTACTTC
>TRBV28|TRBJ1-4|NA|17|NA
CAVYSYPRQATNEKLFF
TGTGCCGTCTACTCGTACCCAAGGCAGGCAACTAATGAAAAACTGTTTTTT
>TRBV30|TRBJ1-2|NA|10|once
CARGGESYTF
TGTGCCCGCGGGGGGGAGAGCTACACCTTC
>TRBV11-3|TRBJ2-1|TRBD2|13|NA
CASGSGSGNEQFF
TGTGCCAGCGGTAGCGGGAGCGGCAATGAGCAGTTCTTC
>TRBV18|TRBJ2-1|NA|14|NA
CASSPDLRVNEQFF
TGTGCCAGCTCACCCGACTTACGGGTCAATGAGCAGTTCTTC
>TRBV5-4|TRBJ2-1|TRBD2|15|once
CASSFLAGTHNEQFF
TGTGCCAGCAGCTTCCTAGCGGGGACCCACAATGAGCAGTTCTTC
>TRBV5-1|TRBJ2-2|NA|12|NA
CASSLNTGELFF
TGCGCCAGCAGCCTCAACACCGGGGAGCTGTTTTTT
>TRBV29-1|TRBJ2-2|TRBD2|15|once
CSVVSSGSNTGELFF
TGCAGCGTTGTGTCTAGCGGGTCGAACACCGGGGAGCTGTTTTTT
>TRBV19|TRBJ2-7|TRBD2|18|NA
CASSVVSGGRASPYEQYF
TGTGCCAGTAGTGTAGTATCCGGCGGGAGGGCTAGCCCCTACGAGCAGTACTTC
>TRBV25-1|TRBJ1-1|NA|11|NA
CASSTGQWAFF
TGTGCCAGCAGTACAGGACAGTGGGCTTTCTTT
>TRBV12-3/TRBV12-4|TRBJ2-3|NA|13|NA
CASSPDLRDTQYF
TGTGCCAGCAGTCCCGACCTGCGGGATACGCAGTATTTT
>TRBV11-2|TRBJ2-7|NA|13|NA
CASSLDHGYEQYF
TGTGCCAGCAGCTTAGATCACGGGTACGAGCAGTACTTC
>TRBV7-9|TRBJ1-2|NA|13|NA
CASSRGLIYGYTF
TGTGCCAGCAGCCGGGGGTTGATCTATGGCTACACCTTC
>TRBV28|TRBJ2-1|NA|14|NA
CASSLPFSGSEQFF
TGTGCCAGCAGTTTGCCCTTTTCAGGGTCGGAGCAGTTCTTC